A single sample is the source of the 5 T cell receptor beta chains below, sequenced in a study of beta chain features in type 1 diabetes. The authors reverse transcribed all of the isolated RNA, so sequencing captured expressed TCRB transcripts. Measured with immunoSEQ multiplex PCR; TCRdb has only the in-frame clones, and not every one. The table lists almost 350,000 clones, roughly a fifth of them singletons. What was sequenced was naive CD4+ T cells from blood. Receptors originate from a woman aged 18-29 years in good health.

The sample holds a few counts of this clone. The V gene is TRBV30, the J gene TRBJ2-5; D not certain. Trimming removed 0 bases at V and 5 bases at J, with 13 bases between. The CDR3 covers 14 residues. Germline V CDR1 and CDR2: GTSNPN, SVGIG (reference sequence). CDR3 in amino acids: CAWSVGNLRETQYF. In DNA, the CDR3 is TGTGCCTGGAGTGTCGGAAACCTCAGGGAGACCCAGTACTTC.

V usage is TRBV9 and J usage is TRBJ2-5, with a weak D call TRBD1 (5 bases). CDR1 is SGDLS and CDR2 is YYNGEE in the germline V gene. Trimming pared 0 bases from V and 0 bases from J, leaving 12 bases between. The CDR3 is 16 residues long. The CDR3 DNA sequence: TGTGCCAGCAGCGTAGCTGGGGCAGTCCACCAAGAGACCCAGTACTTC. Translated: CASSVAGAVHQETQYF. The variable domain in full, with the rest retrieved from reference TRBV9 and TRBJ2-5, is DSGVTQTPKHLITATGQRVTLRCSPRSGDLSVYWYQQSLDQGLQFLIQYYNGEERAKGNILERFSAQQFPDLHSELNLSSLELGDSALYFCASSVAGAVHQETQYFGPGTRLLVL.

There are a few counts of this clone. V and J are TRBV5-4 and TRBJ2-5, with 7 bases matching TRBD2. This CDR3 is built from 14 residues. The V gene end was trimmed by 1 base and the J gene end by 5 bases; junction bases not matched to a gene: 5. In germline, CDR1 is SGHNT, CDR2 YYREEE (reference sequence). CDR3 DNA: TGTGCCAGCAGCTTGTCGGGGGGAGCGGAGACCCAGTACTTC. This sequence encodes CASSLSGGAETQYF.

The chain combines TRBV29-1 with TRBJ1-1, with D unclear. Germline CDR1 is SQVTM and CDR2 is ANQGSEA. The ends were cut back, 5 bases at V and 1 base at J, with 5 bases in the middle. The CDR3 runs to 11 residues. The CDR3 DNA follows: TGCAGCGTTCGGGAGAACACTGAAGCTTTCTTT. The encoded protein is CSVRENTEAFF.

This clone was counted only a few times. The rearrangement links TRBV5-1 to TRBJ2-1, with 7 nucleotides matching TRBD2. The CDR3 spans 15 residues. Germline V gene sequence: CDR1 SGHRS, CDR2 YFSETQ. Trimming removed 4 bases from V and 5 bases from J; junction bases left unmatched: 9. The CDR3 coding sequence is TGCGCCAGCAGCCCCCAGACTAGCAGAAACAATGAGCAGTTCTTC. Protein sequence: CASSPQTSRNNEQFF. Filled out from reference TRBV5-1 and TRBJ2-1, the complete variable domain reads KAGVTQTPRYLIKTRGQQVTLSCSPISGHRSVSWYQQTPGQGLQFLFEYFSETQRNKGNFPGRFSGRQFSNSRSEMNVSTLELGDSALYLCASSPQTSRNNEQFFGPGTRLTVL.